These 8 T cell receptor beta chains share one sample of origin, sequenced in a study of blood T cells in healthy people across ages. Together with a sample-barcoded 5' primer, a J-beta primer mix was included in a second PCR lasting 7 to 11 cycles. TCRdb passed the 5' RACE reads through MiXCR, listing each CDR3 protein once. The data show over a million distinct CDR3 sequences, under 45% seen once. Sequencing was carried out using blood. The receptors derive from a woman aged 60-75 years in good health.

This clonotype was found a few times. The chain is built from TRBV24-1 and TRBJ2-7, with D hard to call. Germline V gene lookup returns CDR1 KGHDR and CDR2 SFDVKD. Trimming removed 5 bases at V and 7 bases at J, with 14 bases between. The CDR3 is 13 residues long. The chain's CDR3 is CATSAAGVGEQYF. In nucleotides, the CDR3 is TGTGCCACCAGTGCGGCAGGTGTGGGGGAGCAGTACTTC.

CDR3 amino acids: CASRSRPDSQGEQYF. The CDR3 DNA follows: TGCGCCAGCCGATCACGACCCGACAGTCAAGGCGAGCAGTACTTC. The chain combines TRBV5-1 with TRBJ2-7, with D perhaps TRBD1 (5 bases). CDR3 length: 15 residues. Germline V gives CDR1 SGHRS, CDR2 YFSETQ. V lost 7 bases and J lost 6, with 23 bases in between. Full variable domain (missing parts from reference TRBV5-1 and TRBJ2-7): KAGVTQTPRYLIKTRGQQVTLSCSPISGHRSVSWYQQTPGQGLQFLFEYFSETQRNKGNFPGRFSGRQFSNSRSEMNVSTLELGDSALYLCASRSRPDSQGEQYFGPGTRLTVT.

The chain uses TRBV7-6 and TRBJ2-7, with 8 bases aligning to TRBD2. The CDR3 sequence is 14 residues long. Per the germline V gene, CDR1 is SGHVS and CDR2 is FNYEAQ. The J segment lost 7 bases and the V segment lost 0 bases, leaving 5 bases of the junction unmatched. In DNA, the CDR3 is TGTGCCAGCAGCTTAGCAGAGATAGCGGGAGAGCAGTACTTC. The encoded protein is CASSLAEIAGEQYF. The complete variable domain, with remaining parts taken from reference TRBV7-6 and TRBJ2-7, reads GAGVSQSPRYKVTKRGQDVALRCDPISGHVSLYWYRQALGQGPEFLTYFNYEAQQDKSGLPNDRFSAERPEGSISTLTIQRTEQRDSAMYRCASSLAEIAGEQYFGPGTRLTVT.

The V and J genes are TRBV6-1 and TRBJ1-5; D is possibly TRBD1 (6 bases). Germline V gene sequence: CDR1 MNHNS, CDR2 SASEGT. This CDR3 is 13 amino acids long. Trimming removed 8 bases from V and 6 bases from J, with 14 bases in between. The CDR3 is CASLAQGSQPQHF. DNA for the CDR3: TGTGCCAGCCTTGCGCAGGGGAGTCAGCCCCAGCATTTT.

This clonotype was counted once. The chain's CDR3 is CASSLVPPQTVPTINQPQHF. For the CDR3, the DNA is TGTGCCAGCAGCTTAGTTCCCCCGCAGACAGTACCCACAATCAATCAGCCCCAGCATTTT. The J gene is TRBJ1-5, the V gene TRBV7-6; a possible D gene is TRBD1 (5 bases). The germline V gene has CDR1 SGHVS and CDR2 FNYEAQ. This CDR3 comprises 20 residues. Trimming cost V 1 base and J 3 bases, with 25 bases left between them. Looking up the rest from reference TRBV7-6 and TRBJ1-5 gives the full variable domain: GAGVSQSPRYKVTKRGQDVALRCDPISGHVSLYWYRQALGQGPEFLTYFNYEAQQDKSGLPNDRFSAERPEGSISTLTIQRTEQRDSAMYRCASSLVPPQTVPTINQPQHFGDGTRLSIL.

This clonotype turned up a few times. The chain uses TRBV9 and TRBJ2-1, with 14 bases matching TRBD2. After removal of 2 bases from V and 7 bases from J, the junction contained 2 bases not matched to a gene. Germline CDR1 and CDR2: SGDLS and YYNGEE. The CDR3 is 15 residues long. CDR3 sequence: CASSVGLAGGNEQFF. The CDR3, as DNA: TGTGCCAGCAGCGTCGGACTAGCGGGGGGTAATGAGCAGTTCTTC. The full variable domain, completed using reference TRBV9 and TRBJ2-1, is DSGVTQTPKHLITATGQRVTLRCSPRSGDLSVYWYQQSLDQGLQFLIQYYNGEERAKGNILERFSAQQFPDLHSELNLSSLELGDSALYFCASSVGLAGGNEQFFGPGTRLTVL.

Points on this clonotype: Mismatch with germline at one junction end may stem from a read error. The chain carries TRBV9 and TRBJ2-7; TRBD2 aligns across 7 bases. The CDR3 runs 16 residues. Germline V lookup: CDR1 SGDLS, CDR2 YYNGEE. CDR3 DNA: TGTGCCAACAGCGTAGGGGAGGGGAAGAGCTCCTGCGAGCAGTACTTC. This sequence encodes CANSVGEGKSSCEQYF.

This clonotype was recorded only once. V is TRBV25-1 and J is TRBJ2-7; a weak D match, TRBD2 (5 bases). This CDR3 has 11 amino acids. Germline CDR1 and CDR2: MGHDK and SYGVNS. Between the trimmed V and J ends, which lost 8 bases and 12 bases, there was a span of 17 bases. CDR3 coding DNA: TGTGCCAGCGTTATCGGTGGACTGTGGTACTTC. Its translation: CASVIGGLWYF.